The entry below gives a single T cell receptor (beta chain) sequence along with its context. No antigen is known for it. The CDR3 length is 16 residues. This entry is derived from a study of cytomegalovirus exposure and HLA in healthy donors. On the study more broadly: Caucasian-associated ancestry cluster membership applied to under 85% of about 370 genotyped donors. Study-level results: Immune exposure was documented only through CMV serostatus. In a later analysis, CMV-associated beta chains were mostly HLA-associated, it appeared. Analyzed later, association rates of TCRs varied across HLA loci, with DRB1 most and HLA-C fewest.

The PCR made use of 60 Vbeta and 13 Jbeta primers. Sequencing was performed with immunoSEQ multiplex PCR; in TCRdb, only in-frame clones are kept and a portion is missing. The data hold 78,000 or so clones, with approximately 84% observed a single time. This clonotype originated in a woman between 45 and 60 years old in good health and CMV-seronegative. Sequencing used PBMCs. The chain carries TRBV21-1 and TRBJ2-3; the table's D call TRBD2 went unverified against the DNA. TRBV21-1 constitutes a pseudogene. For the CDR3, the DNA is TGTGCCAGCGGGGCTAGCGGGAGAGGGTATGGTGATACGCAGTATTTT. It yields the protein CASGASGRGYGDTQYF.